This T cell receptor beta chain was observed in a study of cytomegalovirus exposure and HLA in healthy donors. Background on the study: Unique TCR beta sequences numbering approximately 120 million came from roughly 180 million T cells in an earlier analysis.

In the case of this clone: The antigen remains undetermined.

Study results and limitations: Judged likely to be a sequencing artifact was a cluster of highly shared sequence variants. The classifier reportedly diagnosed cytomegalovirus status with high sensitivity and specificity.

PCR used 60 Vbeta primers and 13 Jbeta primers. Sequencing used immunoSEQ multiplex PCR; TCRdb keeps in-frame clones, though not all of them. The table shows about 120,000 clones, with roughly four fifths occurring only once. The sample was PBMCs. The sequence was obtained from a woman aged 18-29 years in good health and CMV-seronegative.

The CDR3 bases are TGTGCCACCGTTTCCCAAGCGGGAGCCACCGGGGAGCTGTTTTTT. Translated, it gives CATVSQAGATGELFF. This chain links TRBV15 with TRBJ2-2; TRBD2 matches at 8 bases. This CDR3 spans 15 amino acids. Germline-derived CDR1 and CDR2 are LNHNV and YYDKDF (reference sequence). V was pared by 8 bases and J by 4 bases, with 9 bases of the junction left unmatched.